Each of the 2 T cell receptor beta chains below was sequenced from the same sample in a study of blood T cell repertoires in COVID-19. Some clones are missing from TCRdb's copy, which holds only in-frame ones; the method was immunoSEQ multiplex PCR. The table lists 300,000 or so clones, more than 80% of them singletons, with 0.9% to 1.2% in the top ten. Sequences were obtained from PBMCs or T cells enriched from blood (not recorded which). These receptors were collected from a woman in her thirties who had recovered from COVID-19.

V usage is TRBV19 and J usage is TRBJ2-5; TRBD1 is a possible D gene (6 bases). The V gene's germline CDR1 is LNHDA and CDR2 SQIVND (reference sequence). Trimming shortened V by 3 bases and J by 5 bases, and 10 bases separated the two germline ends. The CDR3 has 13 residues. In DNA, the CDR3 is TGTGCCAGTAGTATTCCAGGGGCCGAGACCCAGTACTTC. This encodes CASSIPGAETQYF.

This chain joins TRBV7-9 and TRBJ1-3; possibly TRBD1 for D (5 bases). The CDR3 is 16 residues long. Germline V gene lookup returns CDR1 SEHNR and CDR2 FQNEAQ (reference sequence). Trimming took 2 bases from V and 2 from J, leaving 13 bases between them. The chain's CDR3 is CASSLLGGGAGNTIYF. The DNA of the CDR3 is TGTGCCAGCAGCTTACTCGGGGGAGGGGCTGGAAACACCATATATTTT.